This T cell receptor (beta chain) is drawn from a study of post-analysis software for immune sequencing data. Tagging with unique molecular identifiers was a feature of the TCR beta cDNA libraries. TCRdb re-analysed the PCR reads in MiXCR, keeping a single row per CDR3 protein. The data hold hundreds of thousands of distinct CDR3 sequences, with 30% to 40% observed a single time. This clonotype was detected only a few times. The sequence was collected from a girl aged 2 to 9 with multiple sclerosis. Sequencing was done on a sample of blood.

The CDR3 sequence: CSVEDPARYNEQFF. Here the CDR3 DNA reads TGCAGCGTTGAAGATCCGGCCAGATACAATGAGCAGTTCTTC. The chain carries TRBV29-1 and TRBJ2-1, with D unclear. Germline CDR1 reads SQVTM; CDR2 reads ANQGSEA. The CDR3 sequence is 14 residues long. V lost 0 bases to trimming and J lost 4 bases, with 10 bases between them.